This T cell receptor beta chain derives from a study of OX40 agonist ivuxolimab in advanced cancers. Profiled with immunoSEQ multiplex PCR; TCRdb holds only in-frame clones, not every one. The sample has 50,000 to 75,000 clones, about 90% seen once. Between the trimmed V and J ends, which lost 1 base and 5 bases, there was a span of 8 bases. The CDR3 is 13 amino acids. From germline, CDR1 is SEHNR and CDR2 FQNEAQ (reference sequence). The investigators sampled blood at baseline, at cycle 4 day 1, and at cycle 7 day 1. The chain recombines TRBV7-9 with TRBJ1-1, with a tentative D call TRBD1 (6 bases). The material was CD4+ or CD8+ T cells sorted from blood, obtained in a trial of the OX40 agonist ivuxolimab. This sequence originates from an adult with an advanced solid tumor such as melanoma, head and neck, liver or kidney cancer. The CDR3 spells CASSLEGGTEAFF. CDR3 bases: TGTGCCAGCAGCTTAGAGGGGGGGACTGAAGCTTTCTTT.